This section outlines one TCR beta chain sequence together with its context. This clone was seen more than once but under ten times. This clone's antigen is unknown. No per-base quality is available; no much larger clone lies one base away. Synthetic TCR analog templates were spiked into each PCR to estimate absolute template abundance from read counts. Using the immunoSEQ assay, TCRbeta CDR3 regions were amplified from genomic DNA with bias-controlled V and J gene primers. Sequencing of rearranged TCRbeta segments was done at approximately 20X coverage. The source study handled its data this way. Clustering was used to correct sequencing errors, and CDR3s were annotated against IMGT so that V, D and J genes could be assigned. Only productive TCRbeta rearrangements were used in downstream analyses, excluding out-of-frame or stop-codon sequences. Clonality was calculated as one minus the Shannon entropy normalized by the log of the number of unique productive sequences. Fisher's exact test with Benjamini-Hochberg correction, using a cutoff of adjusted p below 0.01, was how clones that differed between time points or between blood and tumor were identified. The source is immuneACCESS, and TCRdb retained only in-frame sequences with V and J called. Part of the clones is not carried over; for the studies checked, unresolved V genes explain less than half of this, and the remainder is unexplained. The V and J calls and clone size come from that table; D and trimming were worked out from the DNA. The sample yields 35,000 to 50,000 clones; more than 70% were counted once. The ten largest account for roughly 16% of the sample.

This sample's time point label indicates: pretreatment peripheral blood. The cohort included 25 to 35 patients with locally advanced or metastatic urothelial carcinoma who were treated at Memorial Sloan Kettering on a trial protocol. Peripheral blood mononuclear cells were collected pretreatment and during treatment, with between 1 and 8 total time points obtained per patient. The Qiagen DNeasy Blood extraction kit was used to purify genomic DNA from total PBMCs and from tumor samples. PBMCs were collected pretreatment and during treatment, and were isolated and stored as previously described. The entry originates in a study of PD-L1 blockade in urothelial cancer (dated by TCRdb to 2015 to 2018). At the level of the whole study: All patients started therapy in the mid-2010s and received atezolizumab 1,200 mg intravenously every 3 weeks. About 90% of the roughly 29 patients were males with bladder-origin urothelial cancer, and about 60% of the 29 reported a prior smoking history. Patients had an ECOG performance status of 0 or 1 and had received between 0 and 3 prior chemotherapy regimens. Blood samples were analyzed 3 weeks after the start of treatment (second dose) and 6 weeks after the start of treatment. Blood samples yielded a median of 141,255 T cells and roughly 80,000 unique TCRs, with median clonality 0.080. An exploratory multi-omic analysis was conducted of the somatic, immune and clinical correlates of response to PD-L1 blockade with atezolizumab in urothelial cancer. Pretreatment tumor samples, along with matched peripheral blood serially collected before and after atezolizumab treatment, were subjected to TCR sequencing. Progression-free survival longer than 6 months counted as durable clinical benefit, and TCR features were additionally tested against both progression-free and overall survival. In the same patients, whole exome sequencing and RNA sequencing of pretreatment tumors were performed in addition to TCR sequencing. Durable clinical benefit was achieved by nine patients but not by the remaining 20. Twenty-nine patients had pretreatment blood TCR-seq, roughly 24 had at least one posttreatment blood collection, and roughly 24 had tumor TCR-seq. Study-wide conclusions, independent of this receptor: Because the sample size was small (n of about 30) and many of the analyses were exploratory, the results are meant to be hypothesis-generating. Among patients with durable benefit, tumor-associated TCR clones showed greater expansion in peripheral blood 3 weeks after treatment started (n ≈ 24, p = 0.022). Improved progression-free and overall survival was found to be associated with pretreatment peripheral blood TCR clonality below the median.

V loses 1 base, J loses 6 bases, and the germline ends lie 9 bases apart. From a lookup of the germline V gene, CDR1 and CDR2 are SGHVS and FQNEAQ. From the cysteine up to the phenylalanine, the CDR3 has a length of 14 residues. The sequence is cut down to CDR3 DNA, 42 bases in frame from base 1. Sample: PBMCs, taken around atezolizumab (anti-PD-L1) treatment. The chain is assembled from TRBV7-8 and TRBJ2-2; the D gene is possibly TRBD1, with 6 bases matching. The clonotype was recovered from a man aged 55 to 70 with urothelial cancer. The CDR3 reads as follows: CASSLGAGAGELFF. The nucleotide sequence reads TGTGCCAGCAGCTTAGGGGCAGGGGCCGGGGAGCTGTTTTTT.